A selection of T cell receptor beta chains follows, all from one sample in a study of neoadjuvant anti-PD-1 for oral cavity cancer. The method was immunoSEQ multiplex PCR; TCRdb's version includes in-frame clones alone and lacks a portion of them. The sample includes fewer than 15,000 clones, roughly 64% of them seen just once. The sample was PBMCs, taken before nivolumab (anti-PD-1) treatment. Source of these receptors: a person aged 35 to 85 with oral cavity squamous cell carcinoma. The CDR3 runs from the conserved cysteine through the conserved F or W. D genes are given only for firm matches. The size of a clone is reported for some rows only, either as once, few or many, or as a class for expanded clones.

V gene	D gene	J gene	clone size	CDR3 protein	CDR3 DNA
TRBV14	.	TRBJ2-1	once	CASSRRADSLGEQFF	TGTGCCAGCAGCCGAAGGGCAGATTCTCTGGGTGAGCAGTTCTTC
TRBV28	.	TRBJ1-3	.	CASSFVGNTIYF	TGTGCCAGCAGTTTTGTCGGAAACACCATATATTTT
TRBV15	.	TRBJ2-1	.	CATSRVKGSDEQFF	TGTGCCACCAGCAGAGTGAAGGGGAGCGATGAGCAGTTCTTC
TRBV7-2	.	TRBJ2-3	.	CASSFEERGTQYF	TGTGCCAGCAGCTTTGAGGAGCGCGGTACGCAGTATTTT
TRBV7-9	.	TRBJ2-7	few	CASSLPGPSYEQYF	TGTGCCAGCAGCTTACCCGGGCCTTCCTACGAGCAGTACTTC
TRBV27	.	TRBJ1-6	.	CASSRRRNNSPLHF	TGTGCCAGCAGCCGTAGACGGAATAATTCACCCCTCCACTTT
TRBV13	.	TRBJ2-5	few	CASSFPGSPGETQYF	TGTGCCAGCAGCTTCCCCGGGAGTCCGGGAGAGACCCAGTACTTC
TRBV7-9	.	TRBJ1-4	.	CASSLAINHEKLFF	TGTGCCAGCAGCTTAGCGATCAACCATGAAAAACTGTTTTTT
TRBV9	.	TRBJ1-5	.	CASSPGLSYSNQPQHF	TGTGCCAGCAGCCCGGGACTATCATATAGCAATCAGCCCCAGCATTTT
TRBV5-1	.	TRBJ2-1	.	CASSLEASPGEQFF	TGCGCCAGCAGCTTGGAAGCTAGCCCCGGGGAGCAGTTCTTC
TRBV27	TRBD2	TRBJ2-7	few	CASSLQRDREQYF	TGTGCCAGCAGTTTACAGCGGGATCGGGAGCAGTACTTC
TRBV7-2	TRBD2	TRBJ2-3	.	CASSPGGANTDTQYF	TGTGCCAGCAGCCCCGGGGGGGCCAACACAGATACGCAGTATTTT
TRBV19	.	TRBJ1-1	few	CASSIFRDPTEAFF	TGTGCCAGTAGTATATTTCGGGACCCCACTGAAGCTTTCTTT
TRBV9	TRBD2	TRBJ2-5	.	CASSVDGTSGSLAQYF	TGTGCCAGCAGCGTAGATGGGACTAGCGGGAGTCTGGCCCAGTACTTC
TRBV23-1	TRBD1	TRBJ1-1	.	CASSQDRGTEAFF	TGCGCCAGCAGTCAGGACAGGGGCACTGAAGCTTTCTTT
TRBV10-3	.	TRBJ2-1	.	CAISVADPGAYNEQFF	TGTGCCATCAGTGTAGCGGACCCAGGGGCCTACAATGAGCAGTTCTTC
TRBV5-8	.	TRBJ2-5	.	CASSSGVLQETQYF	TGTGCCAGCAGCTCCGGGGTGTTACAAGAGACCCAGTACTTC
TRBV7-2	.	TRBJ1-6	.	CASSLESTGYNSPLHF	TGTGCCAGCAGCTTAGAAAGTACAGGGTATAATTCACCCCTCCACTTT
TRBV9	TRBD2	TRBJ2-4	.	CASSVGASGGGLGKNIQYF	TGTGCCAGCAGCGTAGGAGCTAGCGGGGGGGGATTAGGCAAAAACATTCAGTACTTC
TRBV4-1	TRBD2	TRBJ2-1	.	CASSQEGTRDNEQFF	TGCGCCAGCAGCCAAGAGGGGACTAGAGACAATGAGCAGTTCTTC
TRBV21-1	.	TRBJ2-1	.	CASSNERGAYNEQFF	TGTGCCAGCAGCAATGAGAGGGGGGCCTACAATGAGCAGTTCTTC
TRBV5-5	.	TRBJ1-3	few	CASSSFAGTGSSGNTIYF	TGTGCCAGCAGCTCCTTCGCGGGAACAGGGAGCTCTGGAAACACCATATATTTT
TRBV19	.	TRBJ1-6	few	CASSRRQNSPLHF	TGTGCCAGTAGTAGACGACAGAATTCACCCCTCCACTTT
TRBV18	TRBD2	TRBJ2-1	few	CASSPRLAGGGEQFF	TGTGCCAGCTCACCCCGACTAGCGGGGGGCGGCGAGCAGTTCTTC
TRBV2	TRBD1	TRBJ1-6	.	CASRGRTGGAEYSPLHF	TGTGCCAGCAGGGGGCGGACAGGCGGCGCCGAGTATTCACCCCTCCACTTT
TRBV7-9	.	TRBJ2-1	.	CASSPVGSGHNEQFF	TGTGCCAGCAGCCCCGTCGGATCTGGCCACAATGAGCAGTTCTTC
TRBV27	TRBD1	TRBJ1-2	.	CASSPGTGYGYTF	TGTGCCAGCAGCCCCGGGACAGGCTATGGCTACACCTTC
TRBV2	.	TRBJ1-1	.	CASRTGLNTEAFF	TGTGCCAGCAGGACGGGGCTGAACACTGAAGCTTTCTTT
TRBV11-2	.	TRBJ1-6	.	CASSLNRGKSPLHF	TGTGCCAGCAGCTTAAACCGGGGGAAATCACCCCTCCACTTT
TRBV5-6	.	TRBJ2-3	.	CASSLGGAGTDTQYF	TGTGCCAGCAGCTTGGGGGGGGCGGGCACAGATACGCAGTATTTT
TRBV9	TRBD2	TRBJ2-3	.	CASSVAETSGFRGDTQYF	TGTGCCAGCAGCGTAGCCGAGACTAGCGGGTTCAGGGGGGATACGCAGTATTTT
TRBV27	TRBD2	TRBJ2-1	.	CASSTLRSGSYNEQFF	TGTGCCAGCAGTACCCTGAGAAGCGGGAGTTACAATGAGCAGTTCTTC
TRBV19	.	TRBJ1-1	.	CASSIRPGNTEAFF	TGTGCCAGTAGTATTCGCCCGGGGAACACTGAAGCTTTCTTT
TRBV11-2	.	TRBJ2-6	.	CASSILISGANVLTF	TGTGCCAGCAGCATTTTGATCTCTGGGGCCAACGTCCTGACTTTC
TRBV7-8	TRBD2	TRBJ2-6	.	CASSFRAASGSSGANVLTF	TGTGCCAGCAGCTTTCGGGCGGCGAGCGGGAGCTCTGGGGCCAACGTCCTGACTTTC
TRBV5-1	.	TRBJ1-4	.	CASSLDRVNEKLFF	TGCGCCAGCAGCTTGGACAGAGTTAATGAAAAACTGTTTTTT
TRBV7-8	.	TRBJ1-1	.	CASSLGGGTEAFF	TGTGCCAGCAGCTTAGGGGGGGGCACTGAAGCTTTCTTT
TRBV14	.	TRBJ1-2	.	CASSPGGVMRNYGYTF	TGTGCCAGCAGCCCCGGAGGAGTAATGAGGAACTATGGCTACACCTTC
TRBV27	.	TRBJ1-5	.	CASSPLGGRSNQPQHF	TGTGCCAGCAGCCCTCTGGGGGGTCGGAGCAATCAGCCCCAGCATTTT
TRBV2	.	TRBJ2-5	.	CASSAAEEGSVETQYF	TGTGCCAGCAGTGCGGCGGAGGAAGGGAGTGTAGAGACCCAGTACTTC
TRBV5-4	TRBD2	TRBJ2-5	.	CASSPQRGQETQYF	TGTGCCAGCAGCCCTCAGCGGGGTCAAGAGACCCAGTACTTC
TRBV6-1	.	TRBJ1-6	few	CASNHGNSPLHF	TGTGCCAGCAACCACGGTAATTCACCCCTCCACTTT
TRBV5-6	.	TRBJ2-1	.	CASSSQWSYNEQFF	TGTGCCAGCAGCTCCCAATGGTCCTACAATGAGCAGTTCTTC
TRBV6-5	.	TRBJ2-6	few	CASRVITGANVLTF	TGTGCCAGCAGGGTGATAACTGGGGCCAACGTCCTGACTTTC
TRBV2	TRBD1	TRBJ1-3	.	CASRPGQGRLRSGNTIYF	TGTGCCAGCAGGCCCGGACAGGGGCGACTTCGATCTGGAAACACCATATATTTT
TRBV29-1	.	TRBJ2-1	.	CSAETAQGGNEQFF	TGCAGCGCCGAGACAGCCCAAGGGGGCAATGAGCAGTTCTTC
TRBV13	.	TRBJ2-1	once	CASSNRWSTYNEQFF	TGTGCCAGCAGCAATCGCTGGTCGACCTACAATGAGCAGTTCTTC
TRBV7-8	TRBD2	TRBJ2-7	.	CASSPLAGRRGHEQYF	TGTGCCAGCAGCCCCCTAGCGGGCCGGAGGGGACACGAGCAGTACTTC
TRBV29-1	.	TRBJ2-2	.	CSVAGNPTGELFF	TGCAGCGTTGCCGGGAATCCCACCGGGGAGCTGTTTTTT
TRBV11-2	.	TRBJ2-2	.	CASRHRDFNTGELFF	TGTGCCAGCAGACACCGGGATTTCAACACCGGGGAGCTGTTTTTT